The 22 T cell receptor beta chains reported below all come from one sample, sequenced in a study of cytomegalovirus exposure and HLA in healthy donors. Both 60 Vbeta primers and 13 Jbeta primers went into the PCR. The table came from immunoSEQ multiplex PCR; TCRdb's copy has only in-frame clones and leaves some out. The data hold about 170,000 clones, with around 76% observed a single time. Sequencing was carried out using PBMCs. The receptors stem from a woman aged 30 to 39 in good health and CMV-seropositive.

The CDR3 sequence: CASSSTQGSDVEAFF. CDR3 bases: TGTGCCAGCAGTTCAACACAGGGCTCGGACGTTGAAGCTTTCTTT. V is TRBV6-6 and J is TRBJ1-1, with a tentative D call TRBD1 (6 bases). V lost 4 bases and J lost 7, with 19 bases in between. The germline CDR1 and CDR2 sequences are MNHNY and SVGAGI (reference sequence). The CDR3 totals 15 residues.

This sequence joins TRBV12-5 and TRBJ2-7; D is perhaps TRBD1 (7 bases). The length of the CDR3 is 16 residues. Germline CDR1 LGHNT, CDR2 FRNRAP. Trimming left V 7 bases short and J 5 bases short, with 24 bases between. The CDR3 DNA is TGTGCTAGTGAGGAGGGTACAGGGGCCCTCACCAACGAGCAGTACTTC. It specifies CASEEGTGALTNEQYF.

In its sample, this clone was seen a few times. The V and J genes are TRBV7-9 and TRBJ1-6, with 7 bases that match TRBD1. The CDR3 loop spans 14 amino acids. Germline-derived CDR1 and CDR2 are SEHNR and FQNEAQ (reference sequence). The V gene end was trimmed by 7 bases and the J gene end by 10 bases; junction bases not matched to a gene: 10. CDR3 amino acids: CASTETGASSPLHF. CDR3 sequence (DNA): TGTGCCAGCACCGAAACAGGGGCAAGCTCACCCCTCCACTTT.

The V and J genes are TRBV2 and TRBJ1-4, with D possibly being TRBD1 (5 bases). Trimming took 1 base from V and 15 from J, leaving 9 bases between them. CDR1 SNHLY and CDR2 FYNNEI come from the germline V gene. This CDR3 contains 11 residues. The CDR3 region is CASSEGGHLFF. In DNA form, the CDR3 reads TGTGCCAGCAGTGAAGGTGGACATTTGTTTTTT.

On this clone: This sample also contains other DNA sequences that code for the same CDR3. The genes are TRBV9 and TRBJ1-1, with D possibly matching TRBD1 (5 bases). Trimming removed 0 bases from V and 1 base from J, with 10 bases in between. CDR3 length: 15 amino acids. Germline V gene sequence: CDR1 SGDLS, CDR2 YYNGEE. CDR3 amino acids: CASSVVAGWNTEAFF. The CDR3 DNA sequence: TGTGCCAGCAGCGTAGTGGCAGGGTGGAACACTGAAGCTTTCTTT.

The V and J genes are TRBV2 and TRBJ2-5, with D uncertain. This CDR3 is 11 amino acids long. Germline values: CDR1 SNHLY, CDR2 FYNNEI. The ends were cut back, 8 bases at V and 0 bases at J, with 4 bases in the middle. CDR3 DNA sequence: TGTGCCAGCTCATACCAAGAGACCCAGTACTTC. As protein: CASSYQETQYF.

The V gene is TRBV6-5, the J gene TRBJ2-2; D is perhaps TRBD1 (6 bases). Germline CDR1 MNHEY, CDR2 SVGAGI. The CDR3 consists of 16 residues. V shed 4 bases and J shed 0 bases, with 12 bases lying between them. CDR3 amino acids: CASSSVGASNTGELFF. The CDR3 DNA is TGTGCCAGCAGTTCCGTGGGGGCTTCGAACACCGGGGAGCTGTTTTTT.

This chain joins TRBV5-4 and TRBJ1-4; D possibly corresponds to TRBD1 (6 bases). Germline CDR1 and CDR2: SGHNT and YYREEE (reference sequence). The CDR3 runs 15 residues. Trimming took off 2 bases at V and 1 base at J, with 9 bases between the two ends. The chain's CDR3 is CASSFTGRTNEKLFF. CDR3 DNA sequence: TGTGCCAGCAGCTTCACAGGGAGAACTAATGAAAAACTGTTTTTT.

For the CDR3, the DNA is TGTGCCAGCAGTGCGGACAGGGTGAACACTGAAGCTTTCTTT. As protein: CASSADRVNTEAFF. This chain uses TRBV2 with TRBJ1-1; 8 bases fit TRBD1. This CDR3 is built from 14 residues. CDR1 and CDR2 (germline): SNHLY, FYNNEI. V trimming: 4 bases; J trimming: 0 bases; junction bases outside the gene matches: 1.

The rearrangement links TRBV7-9 to TRBJ1-2, with D unresolved. With 1 base removed from V and 7 bases from J, the gap between germline ends came to 10 bases. Looked up from germline, CDR1 is SEHNR and CDR2 is FQNEAQ (reference sequence). This CDR3 has 13 residues. The CDR3 DNA sequence: TGTGCCAGCAGCTTAGAGGGAGATTTTGGCTACACCTTC. This sequence encodes CASSLEGDFGYTF. Together with reference TRBV7-9 and TRBJ1-2, the CDR3 gives the full variable domain: DTGVSQNPRHKITKRGQNVTFRCDPISEHNRLYWYRQTLGQGPEFLTYFQNEAQLEKSRLLSDRFSAERPKGSFSTLEIQRTEQGDSAMYLCASSLEGDFGYTFGSGTRLTVV.

The chain combines TRBV15 with TRBJ2-1, with D possibly being TRBD2 (5 bases). The length of the CDR3 is 11 residues. CDR1 LNHNV and CDR2 YYDKDF come from the germline V gene (reference sequence). Trimming removed 5 bases at V and 9 bases at J, with 8 bases between. CDR3 protein: CATSVRGEQFF. The DNA of the CDR3 is TGTGCCACCAGCGTCCGGGGTGAGCAGTTCTTC.

This clone was seen a handful of times. The sample has other DNA sequences that encode this CDR3 too. The V gene is TRBV6-1, the J gene TRBJ1-5; 11 bases line up with TRBD1. CDR3 size: 14 residues. J was trimmed by 7 bases and V by 6 bases; bases with no gene match: 5. Germline loops: CDR1 MNHNS, CDR2 SASEGT. The CDR3 protein is CASSGTGGNQPQHF. The DNA of the CDR3 is TGTGCCAGCAGCGGGACAGGGGGGAACCAGCCCCAGCATTTT.

The V call is TRBV29-1, the J call TRBJ1-1, with D perhaps matching TRBD1 (6 bases). Deletions cut 7 bases from V and 11 bases from J, with 20 bases between. Germline V CDR1 and CDR2: SQVTM, ANQGSEA. This CDR3 spans 12 amino acids. As DNA, the CDR3 is TGCAGCGGTTGGTACCAGGGGAGGGCGGCTTTCTTT. It is translated as CSGWYQGRAAFF.

This clone was found a few times. The chain employs TRBV6-5 and TRBJ2-7; possible D gene TRBD1, 6 bases. The CDR3 is made up of 14 amino acids. Trimming took 7 bases from V and 2 from J, leaving 15 bases between them. CDR1 and CDR2 (germline): MNHEY, SVGAGI. CDR3 residues: CASIPADRTYEQYF. CDR3 DNA: TGTGCCAGCATCCCGGCGGACAGAACCTACGAGCAGTACTTC.

This chain uses TRBV27 with TRBJ1-1, with D unclear. Germline CDR1 MNHEY, CDR2 SMNVEV (reference sequence). The germline V and J ends were trimmed by 8 bases and 0 bases, with 13 bases remaining between them. This CDR3 spans 14 amino acids. The CDR3 DNA reads TGTGCCAGCGCCTCGACTCCTGTGAACACTGAAGCTTTCTTT. Protein product: CASASTPVNTEAFF.

In regard to this clone: A read error may produce the germline difference seen at one junction end. The V gene is TRBV7-9, the J gene TRBJ2-5, with 9 bases aligning to TRBD1. The CDR3 is 13 amino acids. Germline CDR1 and CDR2: SEHNR and FQNEAQ (reference sequence). The DNA of the CDR3 is TGTTCCAGCAGCGCGGACAGGGGAGAGACCCAGTACTTC. Amino acid sequence: CSSSADRGETQYF.

This clone was recorded only once. The genes are TRBV28 and TRBJ2-2, with 7 nucleotides matching TRBD1. The CDR3 spans 14 residues. Germline CDR1 and CDR2: MDHEN and SYDVKM. Unmatched junction bases numbered 6, after V lost 7 bases and J lost 4 bases. CDR3 DNA: TGTGCCAGCAAAGGGGGCCCGGGCACCGGGGAGCTGTTTTTT. It specifies CASKGGPGTGELFF.

This clone has a handful of counts. The chain couples TRBV4-1 to TRBJ2-7; D is unresolved. Deletions cut 9 bases from V and 6 bases from J, with 18 bases between. CDR3 length equals 13 residues. Germline CDR1 MGHRA, CDR2 YSYEKL. CDR3 sequence reads: CASSKDILAEQYF. The DNA of the CDR3 is TGCGCCAGTAGTAAAGACATTCTGGCCGAGCAGTACTTC.

The chain uses TRBV19 and TRBJ1-1; no firm D call. There are 11 residues in the CDR3. Looked up from germline, CDR1 is LNHDA and CDR2 is SQIVND (reference sequence). V lost 7 bases and J lost 5, with 8 bases in between. CDR3 DNA: TGTGCCAGTACGGGTCGGACTGAAGCTTTCTTT. It is translated as CASTGRTEAFF.

This chain joins TRBV25-1 and TRBJ1-2; 11 bases match TRBD1. The CDR3 runs to 17 residues. Trimming removed 1 base from V and 8 bases from J; junction bases left unmatched: 12. Germline CDR1 and CDR2: MGHDK and SYGVNS. The CDR3 DNA reads TGTGCCAGCAGTGAATTATACGCCGGGACAGGGGGAGGCGGCTACACCTTC. Protein product: CASSELYAGTGGGGYTF.

The V gene is TRBV6-5, the J gene TRBJ2-7; 10 bases fit TRBD2. The ends lost 4 bases at V and 3 bases at J; junction bases unmatched: 6. There are 15 residues in the CDR3. The V gene's germline CDR1 is MNHEY and CDR2 SVGAGI. CDR3 sequence: CASSSGLAGDYEQYF. The CDR3 DNA is TGTGCCAGCAGTTCGGGGCTAGCGGGGGACTACGAGCAGTACTTC.

This chain joins TRBV18 and TRBJ2-5, with TRBD2 as a possible D gene (5 bases). Germline V CDR1 and CDR2: KGHSH, LQKENI. This CDR3 contains 13 residues. V was cut by 3 bases and J by 4 bases, with 9 bases left in between. CDR3 sequence (DNA): TGTGCCAGCTCACCTAACGGAGGAGAGACCCAGTACTTC. Protein: CASSPNGGETQYF.